The clone carrying this TCR beta chain was seen many times. Its antigen is as yet unknown. The record originates from a study of T cells in Graves' hyperthyroidism and ophthalmopathy. General study findings and limits: A model built on 13 V-J features separated ophthalmopathy from stable hyperthyroidism.

The source material, RNA transcripts, was used to amplify TCR beta CDR3 regions. First-round RT-PCR with HTBI primers amplified the TCR CDR3 region. TCRdb processed the multiplex PCR reads anew with MiXCR; each CDR3 protein has one entry. Among hundreds of thousands of distinct CDR3 sequences, about 35% were seen once, and the ten largest hold around 30%. Germline V gives CDR1 DFQATT, CDR2 SNEGSKA (reference sequence). The CDR3 is 12 amino acids. Patients counted as stable if ophthalmopathy did not develop within 18 months. Patients were aged 18 to 65, had disease duration under 2 months, and had newly diagnosed hyperthyroidism. PBMCs came from more than 9 ml fresh peripheral blood.

The receptor comes from a middle-aged woman with Graves' hyperthyroidism. The chain carries TRBV20-1 and TRBJ1-1; D unclear. Input material: blood. CDR3 bases: TGCACCGTGAGTGCGACGAACACTGAAGCTTTCTTT. Translated: CTVSATNTEAFF.